The rows below give T cell receptor beta chains drawn from one sample of a study of cytomegalovirus exposure and HLA in healthy donors. Clones were read by immunoSEQ multiplex PCR, and TCRdb kept only the in-frame ones, dropping some. In the table there are 150,000 to 200,000 clones, roughly 82% of which are singletons. The sequenced sample was PBMCs. The receptors were gathered from a woman under 30 in good health and CMV-seronegative. Each CDR3 is given with its conserved first and last residue. The order of the fields is J gene, clone size, V gene, D gene, CDR3 DNA, CDR3 protein. D genes are given only for firm matches. Only some rows state a clone size, as once, few, many or a class for expanded clones.

TRBJ2-1 - TRBV13 - TGTGCCAGCAGCTCAGAACGGAGTTCGGCGGGCAATGAGCAGTTCTTC CASSSERSSAGNEQFF
TRBJ2-7 - TRBV5-5 TRBD1 TGTGCCAGCAGCTTAGGGACAGGAACCTACGAGCAGTACTTC CASSLGTGTYEQYF
TRBJ2-2 - TRBV7-9 TRBD2 TGTGCCAGCAGCTTAGTTCTGGGACTACGCTCGAAGGACACCGGGGAGCTGTTTTTT CASSLVLGLRSKDTGELFF
TRBJ2-2 once TRBV6-1 - TGTGCCAGCAGTGCAGACATCGCGAACACCGGGGAGCTGTTTTTT CASSADIANTGELFF
TRBJ1-2 - TRBV7-3 - TGTGCCAGCAGCTTAGGGCCACAGGGATGGTTTGGCTACACCTTC CASSLGPQGWFGYTF
TRBJ1-5 - TRBV11-3 TRBD1 TGTGCCAGGCCGGGACAGGGGGATCAGCCCCAGCATTTT CARPGQGDQPQHF
TRBJ1-1 many TRBV5-6 TRBD1 TGTGCCAGCAGCTTGGACAGGGGGCTGTACACTGAAGCTTTCTTT CASSLDRGLYTEAFF
TRBJ2-1 - TRBV4-2 - TGTGCCAGCAGCTCCCATACGAGTTACAATGAGCAGTTCTTC CASSSHTSYNEQFF
TRBJ2-7 - TRBV27 TRBD1 TGTGCCAGCAGTTTAGGGGACAGGGGATACGAGCAGTACTTC CASSLGDRGYEQYF
TRBJ2-1 - TRBV2 - TGTGCCAGCAGTAGGGAGGGGGGAGAATACAATGAGCAGTTCTTC CASSREGGEYNEQFF
TRBJ2-1 - TRBV5-1 - TGCGCCAGCAGCTCAGGGGTATCCTACAATGAGCAGTTCTTC CASSSGVSYNEQFF
TRBJ2-1 - TRBV7-9 TRBD2 TGTGCCAGCAGCCCCTTGGGACTAGCGGGGGGTGGTGAGCAGTTCTTC CASSPLGLAGGGEQFF
TRBJ2-4 few TRBV5-4 - TGTGCCAGCAGCAATCACGCCTCCGCGACCAAAAACATTCAGTACTTC CASSNHASATKNIQYF
TRBJ2-4 once TRBV6-6 TRBD1 TGTGCCAGCACAAATACAGGGGGAAACAAAAACATTCAGTACTTC CASTNTGGNKNIQYF
TRBJ1-2 - TRBV28 TRBD1 TGTGCCAGCAGTCCTCTCGGGACAGGGGCCCTAAACTATGGCTACACCTTC CASSPLGTGALNYGYTF
TRBJ2-2 - TRBV18 TRBD2 TGTGCCAGCTCACCCCTAGCGGGAGAGGACACCGGGGAGCTGTTTTTT CASSPLAGEDTGELFF
TRBJ2-7 - TRBV7-6 TRBD1 TGTGCCAGCAGCCTGCCGACAGGGATTACCTACGAGCAGTACTTC CASSLPTGITYEQYF
TRBJ2-5 once TRBV18 TRBD1 TGTGCCAGCTCACCACGACAGGGGGCCGAGGGGACCCAGTACTTC CASSPRQGAEGTQYF
TRBJ2-5 - TRBV4-1 TRBD1 TGCGCCAGCAGCCAAGAGGGAATAGGGGGCGCAGTACCAGAGACCCAGTACTTC CASSQEGIGGAVPETQYF
TRBJ2-1 once TRBV11-2 TRBD2 TGTGCCAGCAGTGGTGGGCGGGAGTCCTACAATGAGCAGTTCTTC CASSGGRESYNEQFF
TRBJ2-3 - TRBV7-9 - TGTGCCAGCAGCTTCCGGGACAGCGGGGATACGCAGTATTTT CASSFRDSGDTQYF
TRBJ2-7 - TRBV7-3 TRBD1 TGTGCCAGCAGCTTTCTGGCAGGGGGTAACGAGCAGTACTTC CASSFLAGGNEQYF
TRBJ1-2 - TRBV5-4 - TGTGCCAGCAGCTCCACCGGGGGTTATGGCTACACCTTC CASSSTGGYGYTF
TRBJ2-7 few TRBV6-1 TRBD2 TGTGCCAGCAGTCCCGGGGCGGGAGGGCACGAGCAGTACTTC CASSPGAGGHEQYF
TRBJ1-3 - TRBV25-1 - TGTGCCAGCAGTGTGGCGGGTGGAAACACCATATATTTT CASSVAGGNTIYF
TRBJ2-3 - TRBV23-1 - TGCGCCAGCAGTCAATCGAATCTAGCGCCTAGCACAGATACGCAGTATTTT CASSQSNLAPSTDTQYF
TRBJ2-7 - TRBV9 TRBD1 TGTGCCAGCAGCCCCACCCCAGGACAGGGGGCGGACGAGCAGTACTTC CASSPTPGQGADEQYF
TRBJ1-2 - TRBV7-6 - TGTGCCAGCAGTCAGAGCCAGGGTGACCCCTATGGCTACACCTTC CASSQSQGDPYGYTF
TRBJ2-7 few TRBV18 - TGTGCCAGCTCATACCGAGACTACGAGCAGTACTTC CASSYRDYEQYF
TRBJ1-1 - TRBV18 TRBD1 TGTGCCAGCTCACCCGGGGGACAGGGGCTGGGCACTGAAGCTTTCTTT CASSPGGQGLGTEAFF
TRBJ2-1 once TRBV7-6 TRBD2 TGTGCCAGCAGGCTCCTAGCGGGGGGTACCTACAATGAGCAGTTCTTC CASRLLAGGTYNEQFF
TRBJ2-3 - TRBV6-1 - TGTGCCAGCAGTTTAGCCTACTTCACAGATACGCAGTATTTT CASSLAYFTDTQYF
TRBJ1-1 once TRBV7-2 - TGTGCCAGCAGCTTAGCAATCGGGGGTAGAAGGTCGAACACTGAAGCTTTCTTT CASSLAIGGRRSNTEAFF
TRBJ2-7 - TRBV2 - TGTGCCAGTACTGCCCGACAGAACTACGAGCAGTACTTC CASTARQNYEQYF
TRBJ1-1 - TRBV18 TRBD1 TGTGCCAGCTCACCGACGGGACAGGGGGGCGCGAACACTGAAGCTTTCTTT CASSPTGQGGANTEAFF
TRBJ2-7 - TRBV10-2 - TGCGCCAGCGGGGTGGGGACTGACTACGAGCAGTACTTC CASGVGTDYEQYF
TRBJ2-5 - TRBV25-1 TRBD1 TGTGCCAGCAGTGAATACAGGGGGCGGGGACAAGAGACCCAGTACTTC CASSEYRGRGQETQYF
TRBJ2-3 - TRBV12-5 TRBD1 TGTGCTAGTGGATTCTCTGGACAGGCAGATACGCAGTATTTT CASGFSGQADTQYF
TRBJ2-1 - TRBV10-2 TRBD2 TGCGCCAGCAGTGGGACTAGCGGGGGGGGTGAGCAGTTCTTC CASSGTSGGGEQFF
TRBJ2-2 - TRBV29-1 - TGCAGCGTTGAAGATCTTGTCGGGGGGCAGGACACCGGGGAGCTGTTTTTT CSVEDLVGGQDTGELFF
TRBJ2-7 - TRBV6-1 TRBD2 TGTGCCAGCAGTGTAAACCAGCGGGGGAGCGCCTACGAGCAGTACTTC CASSVNQRGSAYEQYF
TRBJ2-1 - TRBV15 TRBD2 TGTGCCACCAGCAGAGCTAGCGGGAGTGCGAATGAGCAGTTCTTC CATSRASGSANEQFF
TRBJ2-1 - TRBV9 TRBD2 TGTGCCAGCAGCGTAGACCAGCGGGGGGGCGGAGATGAGCAGTTCTTC CASSVDQRGGGDEQFF
TRBJ2-3 - TRBV5-4 TRBD2 TGTGCCAGCAGCTTGGTAGCGGGCGGGATCACAGATACGCAGTATTTT CASSLVAGGITDTQYF
TRBJ2-2 - TRBV19 TRBD1 TGTGCCAGTAGCTTACAGGGGACCACCGGGGAGCTGTTTTTT CASSLQGTTGELFF
TRBJ2-7 - TRBV5-1 - TGCGCCAGCAGTGGCACCTACGAGCAGTACTTC CASSGTYEQYF
TRBJ1-1 - TRBV29-1 - TGCAGCGTTGAATGGGAGGGGACTGAAGCTTTCTTT CSVEWEGTEAFF
TRBJ2-1 few TRBV18 TRBD2 TGTGCCAGCTCCGGACTAGCGGGAGCGAATGAGCAGTTCTTC CASSGLAGANEQFF
TRBJ2-7 few TRBV2 - TGTGCCAGCAGTGACCTAACCTACGAGCAGTACTTC CASSDLTYEQYF
TRBJ1-4 - TRBV30 - TGTGCCTGGAGTGTAGGCCAGCTAGATAATGAAAAACTGTTTTTT CAWSVGQLDNEKLFF
TRBJ2-7 once TRBV18 - TGTGCCAGCTCACCACGCCTCGGGACCTACGAGCAGTACTTC CASSPRLGTYEQYF
TRBJ2-2 - TRBV18 TRBD2 TGTGCCAGCTCACCAGGACTAGCGGGAGCCACCGGGGAGCTGTTTTTT CASSPGLAGATGELFF
TRBJ1-2 - TRBV12-5 - TGTGCTAGTGGTGGGCCCTCAGGGTTCTACGGCTACACCTTC CASGGPSGFYGYTF
TRBJ1-1 - TRBV7-9 TRBD1 TGTGCCAGCAGCTTCCAGGGGGCAGACACTGAAGCTTTCTTT CASSFQGADTEAFF
TRBJ2-7 - TRBV18 TRBD1 TGTGCCAGCTCACCAACCCGGGACAGGCGTTCCTACGAGCAGTACTTC CASSPTRDRRSYEQYF
TRBJ2-7 - TRBV5-1 - TGCGCCAGCAGCTTGGCCTACAGCTGGGACGAGCAGTACTTC CASSLAYSWDEQYF
TRBJ1-2 - TRBV13 TRBD1 TGTGCCAGCAGCCGGGGGACAGATCTTAGCTATGGCTACACCTTC CASSRGTDLSYGYTF